This T cell receptor (beta chain) is from a study of Ad26.COV2.S vaccination and SARS-CoV-2 variants. Background on the study: Once or twice, 56 days apart, Ad26.COV2.S was delivered intramuscularly. Whole-study results and caveats: Reported post-vaccination CD8+ and CD4+ T cell responses to spike showed substantial breadth.

As to treatment: roughly 18 received Ad26.COV2.S at low or high dose, single or two shots; roughly five received placebo; per-sample allocation not given. The investigators took samples on day 63 after the first vaccine or placebo injection. The vaccine antigen was prefusion-stabilized Wuhan SARS-CoV-2 spike. Produced via immunoSEQ multiplex PCR; TCRdb's table is partial and in-frame only. The sample carries about 450,000 clones, approximately 92% recorded once. Note on this clone: Its target is unknown. Other DNA sequences in this specimen translate into the identical CDR3.

V lost 0 bases, J lost 5 bases, and 4 bases lay in between. Germline V gene lookup returns CDR1 LGHNA and CDR2 YNFKEQ. CDR3 length equals 12 residues. The source material was peripheral blood, sampled in a trial of Ad26.COV2.S vaccine versus placebo. This receptor was identified in a person between 18 and 65 years old who received the Ad26.COV2.S COVID-19 vaccine or a placebo. V and J are TRBV4-2 and TRBJ2-5; unclear D gene. The CDR3 DNA reads TGTGCCAGCAGCCAAGATCGGGAGACCCAGTACTTC. Amino acid sequence: CASSQDRETQYF.